This TCR beta chain was identified during a study of OX40 agonist ivuxolimab in advanced cancers. Study-wide context: The patients received agonistic anti-OX40 (CD134) antibody ivuxolimab. Previous treatment with anti-PD-1, anti-PD-L1 or anti-CTLA-4 therapy was allowed; 40% had received some. Partial responses were seen in three patients, one with hepatocellular carcinoma and two with cutaneous melanoma. Study findings and constraints: Blood T cells, both CD4+ and CD8+, expanded clonally by week 6 at 0.1 to 3.0 mg/kg.

A note on this clone: Its matching antigen is unknown.

Produced via immunoSEQ multiplex PCR; TCRdb's table is partial and in-frame only. The sample has tens of thousands of clones, roughly 87% seen once; the top ten hold 0.19%. Germline lookup yields CDR1 MNHEY and CDR2 SVGAGI. The CDR3 loop spans 16 amino acids. V dropped 0 bases and J dropped 7 bases, with 13 bases sitting between them. The chain links TRBV6-5 to TRBJ1-6, with D perhaps TRBD1 (5 bases). The receptor was derived from an adult with an advanced solid tumor such as melanoma, head and neck, liver or kidney cancer. The material was CD4+ or CD8+ T cells sorted from blood, obtained in a trial of the OX40 agonist ivuxolimab. This chain's CDR3 is CASSYSPRGRNSPLHF. The CDR3 nucleotides read TGTGCCAGCAGTTACTCCCCCCGGGGCCGGAATTCACCCCTCCACTTT.